Following are 10 T cell receptor beta chains from one sample sequenced in a study of beta chain features in type 1 diabetes. Study observations and caveats: TCRB CDR3 length was moderately but significantly reduced in all four CD4+ subsets of Type 1 diabetes patients.

No cognate antigen is known for these TCRs. The investigators reverse transcribed all of the isolated RNA, so they sequenced expressed TCRB transcripts. Measured with immunoSEQ multiplex PCR; TCRdb has only the in-frame clones, and not every one. The data contain under 300,000 clones, 14% of them seen just once; the ten biggest clones take up approximately 0.018%. Specimen: naive CD4+ T cells from blood. The source of these receptors is a man aged 25-45 years with type 1 diabetes.

This clone was seen only a few times. V gene TRBV29-1 combines with J gene TRBJ2-1; perhaps TRBD1 as D (6 bases). The germline CDR1 and CDR2 sequences are SQVTM and ANQGSEA. The CDR3 totals 13 residues. Trimming left V 6 bases short and J 4 bases short, with 13 bases between. The CDR3 DNA sequence: TGCAGCGTGGGTGGACAGAAATACAATGAGCAGTTCTTC. Residues: CSVGGQKYNEQFF.

The gene calls are TRBV30 and TRBJ2-5; 7 bases are shared with TRBD1. Trimming at V came to 5 bases and at J to 1 base, leaving 4 bases not matched to a gene. This CDR3 contains 13 residues. Looked up from germline, CDR1 is GTSNPN and CDR2 is SVGIG (reference sequence). CDR3 bases: TGTGCCTGGTCTGGGACAGCCCAAGAGACCCAGTACTTC. Its translation: CAWSGTAQETQYF.

The gene calls are TRBV5-6 and TRBJ1-2, with 7 positions matching TRBD1. The CDR3 spans 13 residues. With 4 bases clipped from V and 1 base from J, the junction kept 1 base outside the gene matches. Germline V gene sequence: CDR1 SGHDT, CDR2 YYEEEE. The CDR3 sequence is CASSRDSNYGYTF. CDR3 DNA: TGTGCCAGCAGCCGGGACAGTAACTATGGCTACACCTTC.

The rearrangement joins TRBV7-9 to TRBJ1-5; 9 bases fit TRBD1. V lost 5 bases, J lost 1 base, and 3 bases stayed unmatched. This CDR3 has 15 amino acids. Germline V lookup: CDR1 SEHNR, CDR2 FQNEAQ (reference sequence). The CDR3 nucleotides are TGTGCCAGCAGCAAAGGGACAGGGAGCAATCAGCCCCAGCATTTT. Protein: CASSKGTGSNQPQHF.

This clone was picked up a small number of times. Other DNA variants within this sample encode the same CDR3. The gene calls are TRBV4-1 and TRBJ2-1, with D perhaps TRBD2 (6 bases). This CDR3 has 13 amino acids. CDR1 MGHRA and CDR2 YSYEKL come from the germline V gene. V was pared by 1 base and J by 7 bases, with 8 bases between. The DNA of the CDR3 is TGCGCCAGCAGCCAAGTTGGGGGGAATGAGCAGTTCTTC. This codes for CASSQVGGNEQFF.

The chain links TRBV5-1 to TRBJ2-1; the match to TRBD2 covers 13 bases. This CDR3 comprises 15 residues. The J segment lost 6 bases and the V segment lost 5 bases, leaving 5 bases of the junction unmatched. Germline lookup yields CDR1 SGHRS and CDR2 YFSETQ. In nucleotides, the CDR3 is TGCGCCAGCAGAACCGGGACTAGCGGGACCAATGAGCAGTTCTTC. Translation: CASRTGTSGTNEQFF.

A note on this clone: In the same sample, other DNA sequences code for this CDR3. The J gene is TRBJ2-7, the V gene TRBV5-1; 10 bases agree with TRBD1. The CDR3 totals 15 residues. Trimming took 0 bases from V and 2 from J; bases not matched to a gene: 2. Looked up from germline, CDR1 is SGHRS and CDR2 is YFSETQ. The CDR3 sequence is CASSLGGTGAYEQYF. The CDR3 DNA reads TGCGCCAGCAGCTTGGGCGGGACAGGGGCCTACGAGCAGTACTTC.

A note on this clone: At one end, the junction sequence differs from germline, possibly due to a read error. The J gene is TRBJ2-5, the V gene TRBV10-3; TRBD2 matches at 10 bases. There are 16 residues in the CDR3. Germline CDR1 ENHRY, CDR2 SYGVKD. The CDR3 DNA is TGTGCCAGCAGTTACTCGGCTAGCGGGGGCCAAGAGACCCAGTACTTC. Residues: CASSYSASGGQETQYF.

This rearrangement joins TRBV19 to TRBJ1-2; perhaps TRBD1 as D (6 bases). V dropped 6 bases and J dropped 4 bases, with 15 bases sitting between them. The CDR3 consists of 14 residues. Per germline, CDR1 LNHDA and CDR2 SQIVND (reference sequence). Here the CDR3 reads CASRPGQAPYGYTF. The CDR3 coding sequence is TGTGCCAGTAGACCGGGACAAGCTCCCTATGGCTACACCTTC.

This clone was seen a handful of times. The CDR3 is CAISREGQPQHF. The CDR3 DNA follows: TGTGCCATCAGCAGGGAAGGTCAGCCCCAGCATTTT. The chain recombines TRBV10-3 with TRBJ1-5; tentatively, D is TRBD1 (5 bases). V was pared by 6 bases and J by 6 bases, with 9 bases between. Germline CDR1 ENHRY, CDR2 SYGVKD. This CDR3 contains 12 residues.